The sequence of this TCR beta chain was determined in a study of blood T cell repertoires in COVID-19. Overall study context: The analysed material was cDNA or gDNA that came from T cells, B-cell-depleted T cells, or PBMCs.

TCRdb's table, derived via immunoSEQ multiplex PCR, lists solely in-frame clones and lacks some. The data contain just under 150,000 clones, 80% to 90% of them singletons. Germline V gives CDR1 GTSNPN, CDR2 SVGIG (reference sequence). Trimming shortened V by 3 bases and J by 0 bases, and 13 bases separated the two germline ends. The length of the CDR3 is 15 residues. The chain joins TRBV30 to TRBJ2-3; perhaps TRBD1 as D (5 bases). This sequence was found in a human donor with acute or convalescent COVID-19. The donor label of this sample is uncertain. Sequenced input: peripheral blood. The CDR3 loop reads CAWRLWTPSTDTQYF. The CDR3 DNA follows: TGTGCCTGGAGGCTTTGGACACCTAGCACAGATACGCAGTATTTT.